This TCR beta chain emerged from a study of blood T cell repertoires in COVID-19. Turning to the study itself: Whether acute or convalescent, the COVID-19 samples came from the United States, Italy and Spain. Sample material is recorded as cDNA or gDNA derived from T cells, B-cell-depleted T cells, or PBMCs.

In the study's own analysis: It was from reference gene primer amplification that nucleated cell counts were estimated. Generated by immunoSEQ multiplex PCR, the TCRdb table keeps only in-frame clones and is missing some. V, J and clone size were drawn from that table, and D and trimming were deduced from the DNA. The sample has a few hundred thousand clones; 88% are singletons. Germline V gene data show CDR1 as KGHDR and CDR2 as SFDVKD. V was pared by 4 bases and J by 6 bases, with 5 bases of the junction left unmatched. The length of the CDR3 is 14 residues. The TCR originated in a young woman who had recovered from COVID-19. Sample: peripheral blood. The chain employs TRBV24-1 and TRBJ2-3; 8 positions agree with TRBD1. CDR3 nucleotides: TGTGCCACCAGTGACAGGGGGCCGGGGGATACGCAGTATTTT. This sequence encodes CATSDRGPGDTQYF.